These 25 T cell receptor beta chains came from one sample sequenced in a study of blood T cells in healthy people across ages. For the second PCR, which ran for about 7 to 12 cycles, a sample-barcoded 5' primer and a J-beta primer mix were used. TCRdb ran MiXCR on the 5' RACE reads and lists one entry per CDR3 protein. This sample carries approximately 1.5 million distinct CDR3 sequences, approximately 43% of them seen once, and the ten largest clones take over 3.5%. Material: blood. The receptors come from a woman aged 18-29 years in good health.

CDR3 DNA sequence: TGCGCCAGCGGAGCCAGGCATTGGGACAGGACGAACACCGGGGAGCTGTTTTTT. It encodes CASGARHWDRTNTGELFF. The chain recombines TRBV4-1 with TRBJ2-2; TRBD1 matches at 8 bases. Germline CDR1 MGHRA, CDR2 YSYEKL. J lost 0 bases, V lost 8 bases, and 14 bases had no gene match. The CDR3 sequence is 18 residues long.

This clonotype has more than one count but fewer than ten. The chain has TRBV29-1 and TRBJ2-5; D possibly corresponds to TRBD1 (5 bases). The CDR3 runs 11 residues. The V end lost 7 bases, the J end lost 13 bases, and 19 bases lay between the germline ends. Looked up from germline, CDR1 is SQVTM and CDR2 is ANQGSEA. CDR3 in amino acids: CSAELDSLRYF. CDR3 bases: TGCAGCGCCGAACTCGACAGCCTCAGGTACTTC.

This clonotype was recorded only once. The chain uses TRBV27 and TRBJ2-7; 8 nucleotides line up with TRBD2. CDR1 and CDR2 (germline): MNHEY, SMNVEV (reference sequence). The CDR3 contains 16 residues. V lost 5 bases and J lost 5; bases outside the gene matches: 14. The CDR3, as DNA: TGTGCCAGCAGTCCCTCTGTCGGGACTAGAGTCGACGAGCAGTACTTC. Its translation is CASSPSVGTRVDEQYF.

The rearrangement links TRBV27 to TRBJ1-2; D ambiguous. This CDR3 is 13 amino acids long. V was shortened by 4 bases and J by 4 bases, with 10 bases between the two germline ends. Germline V CDR1 and CDR2: MNHEY, SMNVEV (reference sequence). CDR3: CASSWTQGYGYTF. DNA of the CDR3: TGTGCCAGCAGTTGGACCCAAGGCTATGGCTACACCTTC.

The chain has TRBV7-2 and TRBJ2-4; D gene unclear. With 2 bases removed from V and 5 bases from J, the gap between germline ends came to 10 bases. CDR3 size: 14 residues. CDR1 is SGHTA and CDR2 is FQGNSA in the germline V gene. The CDR3 bases are TGTGCCAGCAGCTTACGGTTCGGTGAAAACATTCAGTACTTC. The encoded protein is CASSLRFGENIQYF.

This rearrangement joins TRBV27 to TRBJ1-1; 9 nucleotides line up with TRBD1. This CDR3 has 16 amino acids. V trimming: 3 bases; J trimming: 3 bases; junction bases outside the gene matches: 8. The germline V gene encodes CDR1 MNHEY and CDR2 SMNVEV (reference sequence). The CDR3 DNA follows: TGTGCCAGCAGTTTTACAGGGGGCGGATGGGACACTGAAGCTTTCTTT. Translating it yields CASSFTGGGWDTEAFF.

In this sample, this clonotype turned up many times. The chain uses TRBV5-1 and TRBJ2-1, with a tentative D call TRBD1 (5 bases). Germline CDR1 SGHRS, CDR2 YFSETQ. This CDR3 spans 14 amino acids. Trimming stripped 2 bases from V and 4 bases from J, with 10 bases between. The CDR3 loop reads CASSFNTGYNEQFF. In DNA, the CDR3 is TGCGCCAGCAGCTTTAATACAGGTTACAATGAGCAGTTCTTC.

V usage is TRBV5-1 and J usage is TRBJ2-7, with TRBD2 as a possible D gene (6 bases). Germline loops: CDR1 SGHRS, CDR2 YFSETQ. This CDR3 region has 15 residues. V was trimmed by 2 bases and J by 7 bases, leaving 19 bases between them. The CDR3 sequence is CASSLPGVPYNEQYF. Written as DNA, the CDR3 is TGCGCCAGCAGCTTACCGGGGGTACCCTACAATGAGCAGTACTTC. The variable domain in full, completed from reference TRBV5-1 and TRBJ2-7, reads KAGVTQTPRYLIKTRGQQVTLSCSPISGHRSVSWYQQTPGQGLQFLFEYFSETQRNKGNFPGRFSGRQFSNSRSEMNVSTLELGDSALYLCASSLPGVPYNEQYFGPGTRLTVT.

This sequence joins TRBV20-1 and TRBJ2-1; D call uncertain. Germline V CDR1 and CDR2: DFQATT, SNEGSKA (reference sequence). V shed 7 bases and J shed 6 bases, with 16 bases lying between them. The CDR3 sequence is 13 residues long. CDR3 sequence (DNA): TGCAGTGTCCTTAACCCCGGCCCCAATGAGCAGTTCTTC. This codes for CSVLNPGPNEQFF.

As for this clonotype: The junction does not match germline at one end; this may be a read error. CDR3 bases: TGTACCAGCAGCGCCGGCCACCTATACAATGAGCAGTTCTTC. Protein: CTSSAGHLYNEQFF. The gene calls are TRBV9 and TRBJ2-1; D is unresolved. The CDR3 sequence is 14 residues long. The germline V gene has CDR1 SGDLS and CDR2 YYNGEE.

This chain uses TRBV7-9 with TRBJ1-2; possible D gene TRBD1, 6 bases. V gave up 4 bases and J gave up 4 bases, with 16 bases separating them. The CDR3 length is 15 residues. CDR1 and CDR2 (germline): SEHNR, FQNEAQ (reference sequence). CDR3 sequence (DNA): TGTGCCAGCAGCTCTATTCTGGGACATTTCTATGGCTACACCTTC. It specifies CASSSILGHFYGYTF.

V is TRBV6-2 or TRBV6-3 and J is TRBJ2-1; D is unclear. The CDR3 is made up of 16 amino acids. From germline, CDR1 is MNHEY and CDR2 SVGEGT. The V gene lost 5 bases and the J gene lost 0 bases, with 14 bases spanning the gap. CDR3 in DNA: TGTGCCAGCAGTGTCAATATATTGAGCTCCTACAATGAGCAGTTCTTC. Protein sequence: CASSVNILSSYNEQFF.

This clonotype turned up a few times. CDR3 sequence (DNA): TGTGCCAGCGGCCCGCAGCATGATAATGAAAAACTGTTTTTT. It specifies CASGPQHDNEKLFF. The rearrangement joins TRBV27 to TRBJ1-4; D is unclear. V dropped 8 bases and J dropped 4 bases, with 14 bases sitting between them. The germline V gene encodes CDR1 MNHEY and CDR2 SMNVEV (reference sequence). The CDR3 contains 14 residues. The full variable domain, its missing parts supplied by reference TRBV27 and TRBJ1-4, is EAQVTQNPRYLITVTGKKLTVTCSQNMNHEYMSWYRQDPGLGLRQIYYSMNVEVTDKGDVPEGYKVSRKEKRNFPLILESPSPNQTSLYFCASGPQHDNEKLFFGSGTQLSVL.

The chain joins TRBV9 to TRBJ1-2; no clear D gene. V lost 0 bases, J lost 4 bases, and 4 bases lay in between. Per germline, CDR1 SGDLS and CDR2 YYNGEE. This CDR3 region has 12 residues. The CDR3 bases are TGTGCCAGCAGCGTAGTAGCCTATGGCTACACCTTC. Its protein is CASSVVAYGYTF.

The sample holds a few counts of this clonotype. The chain links TRBV20-1 to TRBJ2-4, with TRBD2 as a possible D gene (5 bases). V dropped 1 base and J dropped 9 bases, with 16 bases sitting between them. The CDR3 is 14 residues long. Germline loops: CDR1 DFQATT, CDR2 SNEGSKA (reference sequence). The CDR3 bases are TGCAGTGCTAGAGCGAGACTGGGAGTTGCCATTCAGTACTTC. It codes for CSARARLGVAIQYF.

This clonotype was found a few times. The chain has TRBV13 and TRBJ2-5; D ambiguous. CDR1 and CDR2 (germline): PRHDT, FYEKMQ (reference sequence). The CDR3 covers 17 residues. Trimming left V 1 base short and J 11 bases short, with 26 bases between. The CDR3 is CASSLESVLSGDNEQYF. The CDR3 region has the DNA TGTGCCAGCAGCTTAGAATCGGTTCTTTCGGGTGACAATGAGCAGTACTTC. The full variable domain, its missing parts supplied by reference TRBV13 and TRBJ2-5, is AAGVIQSPRHLIKEKRETATLKCYPIPRHDTVYWYQQGPGQDPQFLISFYEKMQSDKGSIPDRFSAQQFSDYHSELNMSSLELGDSALYFCASSLESVLSGDNEQYFGPGTRLLVL.

This clonotype turned up a few times. The chain uses TRBV7-2 and TRBJ2-5, with unresolved D. The length of the CDR3 is 12 residues. The V gene lost 4 bases and the J gene lost 5 bases, with 8 bases spanning the gap. Germline loops: CDR1 SGHTA, CDR2 FQGNSA. The CDR3 here is CASSSFMETQYF. In DNA, the CDR3 is TGTGCCAGCAGCTCATTTATGGAGACCCAGTACTTC.

This clonotype has just a few counts. This chain joins TRBV29-1 and TRBJ1-2; D not resolved. The CDR3 contains 14 residues. CDR1 is SQVTM and CDR2 is ANQGSEA in the germline V gene. Trimming left V 7 bases short and J 0 bases short, with 15 bases between. The DNA for the CDR3 is TGCAGCGCCCTGCAGTTCGAGGCTAACTATGGCTACACCTTC. Protein sequence: CSALQFEANYGYTF.

Only a few counts were recorded for this clonotype. The rearrangement uses TRBV5-1 and TRBJ2-7; TRBD1 agrees at 7 bases. The CDR3 runs to 19 residues. In germline, CDR1 is SGHRS, CDR2 YFSETQ. Losses at the gene ends were 4 bases for V and 6 bases for J; bases not matched to a gene: 25. The CDR3 DNA is TGCGCCAGCAGCATAAAGGGACAGCCTACTGCCCTCTCTCTCGCCGAGCAGTACTTC. As protein: CASSIKGQPTALSLAEQYF.

This clonotype was detected a few times. The CDR3 sequence is CSASPTSSGDTQYF. CDR3 coding DNA: TGCAGTGCTAGCCCAACTAGCAGCGGTGATACGCAGTATTTT. The rearrangement uses TRBV20-1 and TRBJ2-3, with D perhaps TRBD2 (6 bases). V lost 3 bases to trimming and J lost 6 bases, with 16 bases between them. There are 14 residues in the CDR3. Germline V gene sequence: CDR1 DFQATT, CDR2 SNEGSKA (reference sequence).

The rearrangement uses TRBV10-3 and TRBJ2-6, with 9 bases matching TRBD1. V lost 5 bases and J lost 6; bases outside the gene matches: 2. This CDR3 comprises 14 residues. Germline V gives CDR1 ENHRY, CDR2 SYGVKD. The CDR3 region is CAISKQGAANVLTF. The CDR3 DNA is TGTGCCATCAGTAAACAGGGGGCGGCCAACGTCCTGACTTTC.

This sequence joins TRBV11-1 and TRBJ2-3, with D tentatively TRBD2 (6 bases). Germline V gene lookup returns CDR1 SGHAT and CDR2 FQDESV (reference sequence). V was pared by 0 bases and J by 2 bases, with 18 bases between. The CDR3 runs 18 residues. In DNA form, the CDR3 reads TGTGCCAGCAGCTTAGCGCGTGTAGCGGAAACGTTCACAGATACGCAGTATTTT. Its translation is CASSLARVAETFTDTQYF. The entire variable domain, with the rest obtained from reference TRBV11-1 and TRBJ2-3, is as follows: EAEVAQSPRYKITEKSQAVAFWCDPISGHATLYWYRQILGQGPELLVQFQDESVVDDSQLPKDRFSAERLKGVDSTLKIQPAELGDSAMYLCASSLARVAETFTDTQYFGPGTRLTVL.

About this clonotype: A read error is possible here, since a much larger clone lies one base away. J is TRBJ2-5 and V is TRBV25-1; maybe TRBD2 (5 bases). Near its end, the DNA agrees better with TRBJ2-7, so the J call may be wrong. Germline CDR1 reads MGHDK; CDR2 reads SYGVNS. This CDR3 is 12 amino acids long. CDR3 loop: CASSEDFYEQYF. For the CDR3, the DNA is TGTGCCAGCAGTGAGGACTTCTACGAGCAGTACTTC.

The chain employs TRBV25-1 and TRBJ2-1; the match to TRBD2 covers 9 bases. Germline-derived CDR1 and CDR2 are MGHDK and SYGVNS. CDR3 length: 15 amino acids. Losses at the gene ends were 3 bases for V and 9 bases for J; bases not matched to a gene: 9. CDR3 in amino acids: CASSDPGTSQAEQFF. CDR3 in DNA: TGTGCCAGCAGTGATCCCGGGACTAGCCAGGCTGAGCAGTTCTTC. Combining the CDR3 with reference TRBV25-1 and TRBJ2-1 gives the whole variable domain EADIYQTPRYLVIGTGKKITLECSQTMGHDKMYWYQQDPGMELHLIHYSYGVNSTEKGDLSSESTVSRIRTEHFPLTLESARPSHTSQYLCASSDPGTSQAEQFFGPGTRLTVL.

This chain connects TRBV5-1 to TRBJ2-2, with TRBD2 matching 7 bases. Germline loops: CDR1 SGHRS, CDR2 YFSETQ. J lost 3 bases, V lost 2 bases, and 4 bases had no gene match. CDR3 length: 15 residues. The CDR3 protein is CASSFREVDTGELFF. Here the CDR3 DNA reads TGCGCCAGCAGCTTCCGGGAGGTGGACACCGGGGAGCTGTTTTTT. The variable domain in full, completed from reference TRBV5-1 and TRBJ2-2, reads KAGVTQTPRYLIKTRGQQVTLSCSPISGHRSVSWYQQTPGQGLQFLFEYFSETQRNKGNFPGRFSGRQFSNSRSEMNVSTLELGDSALYLCASSFREVDTGELFFGEGSRLTVL.